This TCR beta chain is from a study of early T cells in non-severe SARS-CoV-2 infection. Study in general: Investigators sequenced bulk RNA drawn from unsorted whole blood, and chains remained unpaired.

The V and J ends lost 3 bases and 2 bases, in that order; junction bases with no gene match: 8. This CDR3 contains 17 residues. The germline V gene has CDR1 LNHDA and CDR2 SQIVND (reference sequence). Via MiXCR, TCRdb re-called the 5' RACE reads, giving one row per CDR3 protein. Of roughly 40,000 distinct CDR3 sequences listed, approximately 6.1% are singletons. The TCR originated in an adult who was a healthcare worker with PCR-confirmed SARS-CoV-2 infection or an uninfected control (not recorded which). The rearrangement joins TRBV19 to TRBJ1-5; TRBD1 agrees at 9 bases. Sequencing used whole blood. CDR3 bases: TGTGCCAGTAGTATTGGTAGGGGACAGGGCGGCAATCAGCCCCAGCATTTT. Translated: CASSIGRGQGGNQPQHF.